This T cell receptor (beta chain) was sequenced during a study of CD8 T cells in ankylosing spondylitis. Quantitative 5'-RACE was performed with molecular barcodes, and it yielded the TCR beta libraries. From the 5' RACE reads, TCRdb called clonotypes with MiXCR, one entry per CDR3 protein. The sample has under 250,000 distinct CDR3 sequences; 20% to 30% are singletons. Worth noting for this clonotype: Its antigen is not identified.

Overall study results and limits: What seemed typical of ankylosing spondylitis blood was a TCR beta motif built from roughly eight highly homologous variants. CD8+ cells made up the disease-linked clones, which were relatively rare in peripheral blood.

The CDR3 length is 15 residues. The germline V gene encodes CDR1 SGHTA and CDR2 FQGTGA. V lost 3 bases and J 2 bases, leaving 11 bases between the germline ends. J is TRBJ2-4 and V is TRBV7-3; TRBD2 might be the D (5 bases). The receptor comes from a male donor with ankylosing spondylitis or in good health (not recorded which). The sequencing sample was made of blood, either unsorted or a sorted T cell fraction (not recorded which). CDR3: CASSLNSGTKNIQYF. The CDR3 DNA sequence: TGTGCCAGCAGCTTGAATTCCGGGACCAAAAACATTCAGTACTTC. Full variable domain (missing parts from reference TRBV7-3 and TRBJ2-4): GAGVSQTPSNKVTEKGKYVELRCDPISGHTALYWYRQSLGQGPEFLIYFQGTGAADDSGLPNDRFFAVRPEGSVSTLKIQRTERGDSAVYLCASSLNSGTKNIQYFGAGTRLSVL.